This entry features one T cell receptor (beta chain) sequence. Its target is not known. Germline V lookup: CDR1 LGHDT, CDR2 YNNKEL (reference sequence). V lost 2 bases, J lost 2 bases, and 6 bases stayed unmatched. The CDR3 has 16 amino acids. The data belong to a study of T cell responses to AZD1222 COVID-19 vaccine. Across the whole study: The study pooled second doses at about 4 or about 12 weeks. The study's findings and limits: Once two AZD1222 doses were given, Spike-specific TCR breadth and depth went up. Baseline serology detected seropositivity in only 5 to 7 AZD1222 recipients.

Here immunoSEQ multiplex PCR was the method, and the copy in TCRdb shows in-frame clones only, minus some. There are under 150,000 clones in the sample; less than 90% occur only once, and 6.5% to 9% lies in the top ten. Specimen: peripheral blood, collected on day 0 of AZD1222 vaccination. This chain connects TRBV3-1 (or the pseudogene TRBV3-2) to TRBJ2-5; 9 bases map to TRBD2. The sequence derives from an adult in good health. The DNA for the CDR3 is TGTGCCAGCAGCCAATGGAGCGGGGGGTCACAAGAGACCCAGTACTTC. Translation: CASSQWSGGSQETQYF.